The 21 T cell receptor beta chains below all came from one sample that was sequenced in a study of T cell responses to AZD1222 COVID-19 vaccine. TCRdb's copy holds only in-frame clones and misses some; the assay was immunoSEQ multiplex PCR. The sample lists 80,000 to 100,000 clones; around nine tenths were seen once. The starting material was peripheral blood, obtained on day 0 of AZD1222 vaccination. The receptors originated from an adult in good health.

This clone was observed a few times. V and J are TRBV18 and TRBJ1-2, with unresolved D. The CDR3 extends over 16 amino acids. V was clipped by 1 base and J by 1 base, with 13 bases between them. Germline V CDR1 and CDR2: KGHSH, LQKENI. In DNA, the CDR3 is TGTGCCAGCTCACCACGTCCCAATTTGGATAACTATGGCTACACCTTC. Translating gives CASSPRPNLDNYGYTF.

CDR3 region: CASSGGVLNEKLFF. The CDR3 nucleotides read TGCGCCAGCAGCGGGGGGGTCCTTAATGAAAAACTGTTTTTT. This sequence joins TRBV5-1 and TRBJ1-4, with a possible D match to TRBD1 (5 bases). CDR1 SGHRS and CDR2 YFSETQ come from the germline V gene. Trimming left V 4 bases short and J 4 bases short, with 11 bases between. This CDR3 has 14 residues.

V usage is TRBV6-1 and J usage is TRBJ1-3; no clear D. Germline V gene sequence: CDR1 MNHNS, CDR2 SASEGT. CDR3 length: 15 residues. Deletions cut 1 base from V and 0 bases from J, with 7 bases between. CDR3: CASSEVQSSGNTIYF. Written as DNA, the CDR3 is TGTGCCAGCAGTGAAGTACAGAGCTCTGGAAACACCATATATTTT.

This chain links TRBV4-1 with TRBJ2-1, with D uncertain. CDR1 and CDR2 (germline): MGHRA, YSYEKL. This CDR3 is built from 12 residues. The V and J ends lost 4 bases and 8 bases respectively, with 9 bases between them. The CDR3 nucleotides are TGCGCCAGCAGCCGGGCAGCGCATGAGCAGTTCTTC. This encodes CASSRAAHEQFF.

The chain is built from TRBV19 and TRBJ1-6; 10 positions match TRBD1. The CDR3 loop spans 15 amino acids. Germline CDR1 LNHDA, CDR2 SQIVND (reference sequence). Germline trimming cut 7 bases from V and 9 bases from J; bases unmatched to any gene: 9. This CDR3 is CASNPGTGVVSPLHF. In DNA, the CDR3 is TGTGCCAGTAATCCTGGGACAGGGGTGGTTTCACCCCTCCACTTT.

V and J are TRBV4-2 and TRBJ2-3, with 8 bases identical to TRBD2. The CDR3 has 15 residues. V gave up 0 bases and J gave up 4 bases; unmatched junction bases: 3. Per germline, CDR1 LGHNA and CDR2 YNFKEQ. The CDR3: CASSQDVGGADTQYF. CDR3 nucleotides: TGTGCCAGCAGCCAAGACGTCGGGGGGGCAGATACGCAGTATTTT.

In its sample, this clone was seen a few times. This chain links TRBV7-8 with TRBJ1-4; D ambiguous. The CDR3 consists of 15 residues. Germline CDR1 is SGHVS and CDR2 is FQNEAQ. With 1 base removed from V and 9 bases from J, the gap between germline ends came to 15 bases. The CDR3 loop reads CASSLERSEGKKLFF. DNA for the CDR3: TGTGCCAGCAGCTTAGAACGCAGCGAAGGGAAAAAACTGTTTTTT.

The chain links TRBV11-1 to TRBJ1-1; 7 positions match TRBD1. Germline loops: CDR1 SGHAT, CDR2 FQDESV (reference sequence). The J segment lost 4 bases and the V segment lost 2 bases, leaving 4 bases of the junction unmatched. This CDR3 is 14 amino acids long. CDR3 region: CASSLRQGSTEAFF. CDR3 coding DNA: TGTGCCAGCAGCTTAAGACAGGGTTCCACTGAAGCTTTCTTT.

This clone was seen a single time. The chain employs TRBV9 and TRBJ2-3; 7 bases align to TRBD1. The germline CDR1 and CDR2 sequences are SGDLS and YYNGEE. The V and J ends lost 0 bases and 1 base, in that order; junction bases with no gene match: 5. This CDR3 comprises 16 residues. The CDR3 sequence is CASSVGHRGGTDTQYF. As DNA, the CDR3 is TGTGCCAGCAGCGTAGGCCACAGGGGAGGCACAGATACGCAGTATTTT.

The rearrangement joins TRBV10-3 to TRBJ1-6; 7 bases line up with TRBD1. The CDR3 consists of 15 residues. Germline V gene sequence: CDR1 ENHRY, CDR2 SYGVKD. With 9 bases clipped from V and 7 bases from J, the junction kept 12 bases outside the gene matches. CDR3 sequence: CAIGRQGPGNSPLHF. CDR3 coding DNA: TGTGCCATTGGGAGACAGGGCCCCGGGAATTCACCCCTCCACTTT.

The chain links TRBV19 to TRBJ1-1, with 7 bases fitting TRBD1. Per the germline V gene, CDR1 is LNHDA and CDR2 is SQIVND (reference sequence). V gave up 8 bases and J gave up 11 bases; unmatched junction bases: 8. CDR3 length equals 11 residues. The CDR3 DNA follows: TGTGCCAGTCGCCACGGCAGGGGGGCTTTCTTT. Encoded protein: CASRHGRGAFF.

This chain joins TRBV4-2 and TRBJ2-5, with 9 bases lining up with TRBD2. The CDR3 totals 15 residues. The germline gives CDR1 LGHNA, CDR2 YNFKEQ. J was trimmed by 5 bases and V by 0 bases; bases with no gene match: 4. Here the CDR3 reads CASSQELAGVETQYF. The CDR3 nucleotides read TGTGCCAGCAGCCAAGAGTTAGCGGGGGTGGAGACCCAGTACTTC.

V usage is TRBV28 and J usage is TRBJ2-4; D gene unclear. The germline gives CDR1 MDHEN, CDR2 SYDVKM. The CDR3 runs 13 residues. V shed 1 base and J shed 8 bases, with 9 bases lying between them. CDR3 sequence reads: CASSLSAVDIQYF. CDR3 DNA sequence: TGTGCCAGCAGTTTATCGGCTGTGGACATTCAGTACTTC.

The chain couples TRBV7-9 to TRBJ1-2; D is possibly TRBD1 (6 bases). The V gene lost 5 bases and the J gene lost 5 bases, with 18 bases spanning the gap. Per the germline V gene, CDR1 is SEHNR and CDR2 is FQNEAQ (reference sequence). This CDR3 is built from 15 residues. The CDR3 reads CASSARGEGGYGYTF. In DNA, the CDR3 is TGTGCCAGCAGCGCTAGGGGGGAAGGAGGGTATGGCTACACCTTC.

V usage is TRBV3-1 (or the pseudogene TRBV3-2) and J usage is TRBJ1-5; D might be TRBD1 (6 bases). V lost 7 bases and J 1 base, leaving 17 bases between the germline ends. CDR1 is LGHDT, CDR2 YNNKEL, per germline (reference sequence). This CDR3 contains 16 residues. The CDR3 loop reads CASKRDISGSNQPQHF. DNA for the CDR3: TGTGCCAGCAAACGGGACATCTCAGGCAGCAATCAGCCCCAGCATTTT.

The chain uses TRBV18 and TRBJ2-1; D not resolved. The CDR3 sequence is 12 residues long. Trimming took off 6 bases at V and 5 bases at J, with 8 bases between the two ends. Germline V gene sequence: CDR1 KGHSH, CDR2 LQKENI. The CDR3 loop is CASSADNNEQFF. The DNA for the CDR3 is TGTGCCAGCTCGGCAGACAACAATGAGCAGTTCTTC.

As to this clone: The sample has other DNA sequences that encode this CDR3 too. The V and J genes are TRBV29-1 and TRBJ1-2, with unresolved D. The V and J ends lost 3 bases and 4 bases respectively, with 12 bases between them. Germline V gene data show CDR1 as SQVTM and CDR2 as ANQGSEA. The CDR3 consists of 13 residues. The CDR3 DNA sequence: TGCAGCGTTGATGAGGGAGCGGGCTATGGCTACACCTTC. This gives the protein CSVDEGAGYGYTF.

The genes are TRBV14 and TRBJ1-6; no firm D call. This CDR3 contains 12 residues. The V and J ends lost 1 base and 10 bases respectively, with 5 bases between them. The V gene's germline CDR1 is SGHDN and CDR2 FVKESK. CDR3 sequence (DNA): TGTGCCAGCAGCCAAGGGGAGTCACCCCTCCACTTT. Translation gives CASSQGESPLHF.

The CDR3 DNA is TGTGCCAGCAGTGACCAAAACCCCGGACAGGGATTTGGCTACACCTTC. Its protein product is CASSDQNPGQGFGYTF. The chain has TRBV6-1 and TRBJ1-2; the match to TRBD1 covers 8 bases. The CDR3 covers 16 residues. Trimming took 3 bases from V and 7 from J; bases not matched to a gene: 13. Per germline, CDR1 MNHNS and CDR2 SASEGT.

V usage is TRBV3-1 (or the pseudogene TRBV3-2) and J usage is TRBJ2-3; D is ambiguous. The V gene lost 2 bases and the J gene lost 9 bases, with 12 bases spanning the gap. From germline, CDR1 is LGHDT and CDR2 YNNKEL (reference sequence). The CDR3 contains 13 residues. Here the CDR3 reads CASSQFVAATQYF. The DNA of the CDR3 is TGTGCCAGCAGCCAATTCGTGGCAGCCACGCAGTATTTT.

This clone was detected once. The chain uses TRBV3-1 (or the pseudogene TRBV3-2) and TRBJ2-7; possible D gene TRBD2, 5 bases. Deletions cut 3 bases from V and 3 bases from J, with 15 bases between. CDR1 and CDR2 from the germline V gene are LGHDT and YNNKEL (reference sequence). The CDR3 is made up of 15 amino acids. CDR3 amino acids: CASSHKTGWDYEQYF. In nucleotides, the CDR3 is TGTGCCAGCAGCCACAAAACGGGGTGGGACTACGAGCAGTACTTC.